This TCR beta chain is drawn from a study of vaccination effects on CD4 cells after COVID-19 (dated by TCRdb to 2021 to 2024). Study-level background: Two doses of either the BNT162b2 or the mRNA-1273 mRNA SARS-CoV-2 vaccine were administered to participants. Cultures from other donors in the study were sequenced with the Oncomine TCR Beta short-read assay on an Illumina iSeq 100. The study compared SARS-CoV-2 spike-specific CD4+ TCR repertoires before and after mRNA vaccination in COVID-19 convalescent patients and infection-naive vaccine recipients. The full study included over 8 COVID-19 convalescent patients and several SARS-CoV-2-naive healthy vaccine recipients.

Library preparation used the immunoSEQ multiplex PCR assay. TCR beta CDR3 sequencing was performed on DNA from the cultured, isolated CD4+ T cells. On the authors' methods: Non-productive TCR sequences were removed and reads were trimmed to the CDR3 region, keeping CDR3s of at least 7 amino acids. Antigen-specific clonotypes were identified with the MANAFEST web app by comparing expansion in peptide wells against reference cultures. To count as positive, a clone had to show expansion at FDR<0.05 compared with the reference and with all other wells, an odds ratio above 5, and a frequency above 0.1% in two replicate wells. Cross-reactive clonotypes were defined as significantly expanded in SARS-CoV-2 spike wells and in at least one common cold coronavirus spike condition. Using the stringdist R package, CDR3 similarity was measured by Levenshtein distance, and unrooted trees were constructed with ape in R 3.6.1. In its TCRdb copy, this immuneACCESS table keeps in-frame sequences only and misses some clones. Where compared with another copy, unresolved V genes explain less than half of these, and the others have no known cause. V and J calls and clone size come straight from that table; D and trimming were deduced from the DNA. The sample yields about 48,000 clones; roughly 79% were counted once. 5% to 6.5% of the sample lies in the top ten.

The ViraFEST assay stimulated PBMC with viral peptide pools and then used TCR sequencing to identify antigen-specific CD4+ T cell clonotypes by expansion. After around 11 days of culture, CD4+ T cells were isolated with the EasySep CD4+ T cell isolation kit. Healthy vaccine recipients had no prior SARS-CoV-2 infection, confirmed by negative nucleocapsid antibodies before and after vaccination. Under 2.5 million PBMC per well were cultured with 9 to 10 ug/ml peptides in IMDM containing around 5% human AB serum, approximately 9.1 IU/ml IL-2 and gentamicin. On days 3 and 7, half of the culture medium was replaced with fresh IL-2-containing medium. Unless noted otherwise, every peptide stimulation condition was cultured in triplicate wells. PBMC were separated from whole blood using Ficoll-Paque Plus gradient centrifugation and were then either cryopreserved at -140C or used fresh. The spike proteins of SARS-CoV-2 and of the common cold coronaviruses HCoV-NL63, HCoV-OC43 and HCoV-229E were spanned by overlapping peptide pools. Genomic DNA was extracted from cultured CD4+ T cells with the QIAamp micro DNA kit.

Points on this clone: Which antigen it targets is not known. No base-level quality is on record; no much larger clone is a single base apart. At the DNA level, this CDR3 is encoded by other sequences in the same sample as well.

From the germline V gene, CDR1 is SGHRS and CDR2 is YFSETQ. Trimming accounts for 0 bases at V and 2 bases at J, while the number of junction bases matched to no gene is 4. Measured from the cysteine to the phenylalanine, the CDR3 is 15 residues long. Just the 45-base CDR3 DNA is kept, in frame starting at base 1. Study-level results and caveats: The study was limited by a small number of convalescent patients, and early post-infection timepoints were lacking. Among healthy vaccine recipients, nearly all vaccine-induced clones were SARS-CoV-2 mono-reactive, and just 1 of 255 was cross-reactive with common cold coronaviruses. Both infection-induced and vaccine-induced clones contracted markedly at late post-vaccination timepoints, which is consistent with waning T cell responses.

The material sequenced was CD4+ T cells from PBMCs cultured with HCoV-OC43 spike peptides, taken before COVID-19 vaccination. The sample's cell subset or site label is to be understood as: HCoV-OC43 spike overlapping peptide pool stimulation. The TCR comes from a human donor who received a COVID-19 vaccine. Here the chain combines TRBV5-1 and TRBJ2-5, with TRBD2 matching 7 junction bases. The CDR3 protein is CASSLVSGGQETQYF. The DNA is as follows: TGCGCCAGCAGCTTGGTGTCGGGGGGACAAGAGACCCAGTACTTC.